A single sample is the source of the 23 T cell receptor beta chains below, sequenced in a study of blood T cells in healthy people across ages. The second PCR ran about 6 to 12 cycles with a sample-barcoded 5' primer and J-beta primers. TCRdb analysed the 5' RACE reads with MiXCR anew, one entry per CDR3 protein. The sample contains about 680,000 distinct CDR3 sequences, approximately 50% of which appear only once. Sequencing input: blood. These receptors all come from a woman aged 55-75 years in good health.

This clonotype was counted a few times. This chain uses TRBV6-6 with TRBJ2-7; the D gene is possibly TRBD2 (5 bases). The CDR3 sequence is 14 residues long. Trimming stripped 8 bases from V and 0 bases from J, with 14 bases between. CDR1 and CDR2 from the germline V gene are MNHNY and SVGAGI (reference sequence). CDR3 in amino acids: CASRPRVDSYEQYF. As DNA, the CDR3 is TGTGCCAGCCGACCGAGGGTGGACTCCTACGAGCAGTACTTC.

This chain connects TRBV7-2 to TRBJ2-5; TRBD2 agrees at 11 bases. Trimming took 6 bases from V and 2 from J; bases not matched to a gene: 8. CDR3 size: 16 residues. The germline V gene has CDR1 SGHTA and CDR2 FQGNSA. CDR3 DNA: TGTGCCAGCAGTCCCCTGGGACTAGCGGTGCAAGAGACCCAGTACTTC. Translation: CASSPLGLAVQETQYF. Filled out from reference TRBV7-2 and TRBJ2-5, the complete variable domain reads GAGVSQSPSNKVTEKGKDVELRCDPISGHTALYWYRQSLGQGLEFLIYFQGNSAPDKSGLPSDRFSAERTGGSVSTLTIQRTQQEDSAVYLCASSPLGLAVQETQYFGPGTRLLVL.

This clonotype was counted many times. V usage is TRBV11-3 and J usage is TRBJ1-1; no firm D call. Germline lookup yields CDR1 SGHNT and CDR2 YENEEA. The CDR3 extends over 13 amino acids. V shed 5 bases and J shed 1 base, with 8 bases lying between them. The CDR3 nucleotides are TGTGCCAGCAGCGAGCAAGAGAACACTGAAGCTTTCTTT. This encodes CASSEQENTEAFF.

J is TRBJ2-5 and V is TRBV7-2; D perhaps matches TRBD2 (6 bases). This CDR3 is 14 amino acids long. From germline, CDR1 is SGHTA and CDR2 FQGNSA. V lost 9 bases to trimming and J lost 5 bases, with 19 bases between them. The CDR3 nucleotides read TGTGCCAGTAAGCGGGCCCTTAAGGCGGAGACCCAGTACTTC. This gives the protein CASKRALKAETQYF.

The CDR3 loop reads CASSLIEGEKLFF. CDR3 sequence (DNA): TGTGCCAGCAGCTTAATAGAGGGGGAAAAACTGTTTTTT. The chain couples TRBV12-3 or TRBV12-4 to TRBJ1-4, with D perhaps TRBD1 (5 bases). The CDR3 sequence is 13 residues long. Trimming cost V 6 bases and J 8 bases, with 13 bases left between them.

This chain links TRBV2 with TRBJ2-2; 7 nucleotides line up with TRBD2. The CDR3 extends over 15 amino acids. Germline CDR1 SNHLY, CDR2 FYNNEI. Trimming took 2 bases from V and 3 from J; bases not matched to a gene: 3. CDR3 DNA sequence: TGTGCCAGCAGTGAAAATGGGGGGGACACCGGGGAGCTGTTTTTT. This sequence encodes CASSENGGDTGELFF.

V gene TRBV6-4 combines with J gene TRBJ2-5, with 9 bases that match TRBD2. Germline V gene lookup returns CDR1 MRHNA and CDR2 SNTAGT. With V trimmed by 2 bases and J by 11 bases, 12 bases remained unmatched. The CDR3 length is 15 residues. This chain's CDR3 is CASSDRSSGMGEQYF. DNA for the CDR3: TGTGCCAGCAGTGACAGGTCTAGCGGGATGGGTGAGCAGTACTTC.

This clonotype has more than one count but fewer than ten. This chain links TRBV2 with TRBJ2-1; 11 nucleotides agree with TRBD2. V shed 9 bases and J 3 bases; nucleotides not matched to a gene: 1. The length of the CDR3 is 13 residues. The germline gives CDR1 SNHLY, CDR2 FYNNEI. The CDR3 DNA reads TGTGCCAGTGGGACTAGCGGCTACAATGAGCAGTTCTTC. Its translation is CASGTSGYNEQFF.

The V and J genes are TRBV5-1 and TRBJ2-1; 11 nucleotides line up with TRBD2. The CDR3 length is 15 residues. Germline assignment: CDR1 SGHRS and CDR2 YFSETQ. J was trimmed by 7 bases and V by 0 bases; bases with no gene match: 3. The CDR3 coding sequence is TGCGCCAGCAGCTTGGCACTAGCGGGAGTTAATGAGCAGTTCTTC. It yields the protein CASSLALAGVNEQFF.

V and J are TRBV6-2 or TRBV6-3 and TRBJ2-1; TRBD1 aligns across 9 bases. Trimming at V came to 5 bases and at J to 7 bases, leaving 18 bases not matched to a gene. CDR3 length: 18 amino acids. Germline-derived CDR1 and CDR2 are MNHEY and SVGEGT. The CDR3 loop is CASSPARTGVQGKNEQFF. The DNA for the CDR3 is TGTGCCAGCAGTCCCGCGCGGACAGGGGTTCAGGGGAAAAATGAGCAGTTCTTC.

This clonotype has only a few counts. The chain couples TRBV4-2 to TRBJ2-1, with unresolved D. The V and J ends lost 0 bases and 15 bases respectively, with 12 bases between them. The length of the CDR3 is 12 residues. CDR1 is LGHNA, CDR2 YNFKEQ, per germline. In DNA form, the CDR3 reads TGTGCCAGCAGCCAAGATAGAAGCATGCGGTTCTTC. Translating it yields CASSQDRSMRFF.

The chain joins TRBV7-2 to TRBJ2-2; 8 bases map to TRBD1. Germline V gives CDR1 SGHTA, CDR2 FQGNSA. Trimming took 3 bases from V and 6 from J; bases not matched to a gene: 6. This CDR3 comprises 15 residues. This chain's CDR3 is CASSLHRGEAGELFF. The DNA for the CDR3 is TGTGCCAGCAGCTTGCACAGGGGGGAGGCCGGGGAGCTGTTTTTT.

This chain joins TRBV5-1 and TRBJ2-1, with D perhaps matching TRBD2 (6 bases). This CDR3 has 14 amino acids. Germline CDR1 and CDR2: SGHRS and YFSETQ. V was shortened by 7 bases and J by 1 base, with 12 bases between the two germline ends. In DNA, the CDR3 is TGCGCCAGCGATCCAGGAGGGTCCTACAATGAGCAGTTCTTC. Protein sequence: CASDPGGSYNEQFF.

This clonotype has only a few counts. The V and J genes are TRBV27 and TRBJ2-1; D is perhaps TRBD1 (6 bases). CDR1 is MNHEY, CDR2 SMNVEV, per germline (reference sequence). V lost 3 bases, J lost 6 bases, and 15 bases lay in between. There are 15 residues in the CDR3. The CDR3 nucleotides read TGTGCCAGCAGTTTGACAGCCACAGGGACCAATGAGCAGTTCTTC. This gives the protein CASSLTATGTNEQFF.

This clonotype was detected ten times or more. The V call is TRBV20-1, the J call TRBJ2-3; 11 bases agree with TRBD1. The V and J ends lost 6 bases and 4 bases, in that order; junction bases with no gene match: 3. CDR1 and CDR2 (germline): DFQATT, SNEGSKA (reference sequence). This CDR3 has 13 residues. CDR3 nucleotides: TGCAGTGCGGACAGGGGGCGTCCAGATACGCAGTATTTT. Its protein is CSADRGRPDTQYF.

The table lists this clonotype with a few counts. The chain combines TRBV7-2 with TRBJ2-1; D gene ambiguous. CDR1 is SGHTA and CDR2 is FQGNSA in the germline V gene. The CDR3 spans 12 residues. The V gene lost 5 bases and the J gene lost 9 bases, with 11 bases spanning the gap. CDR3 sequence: CASSTRYSEQFF. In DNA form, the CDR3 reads TGTGCCAGCAGCACAAGATATTCTGAGCAGTTCTTC.

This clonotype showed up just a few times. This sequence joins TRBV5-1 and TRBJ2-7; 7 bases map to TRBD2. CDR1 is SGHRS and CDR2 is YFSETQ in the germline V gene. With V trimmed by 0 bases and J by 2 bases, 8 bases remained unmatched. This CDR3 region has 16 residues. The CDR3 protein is CASSLAGGRATYEQYF. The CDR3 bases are TGCGCCAGCAGCTTGGCCGGGGGGAGGGCCACCTACGAGCAGTACTTC.

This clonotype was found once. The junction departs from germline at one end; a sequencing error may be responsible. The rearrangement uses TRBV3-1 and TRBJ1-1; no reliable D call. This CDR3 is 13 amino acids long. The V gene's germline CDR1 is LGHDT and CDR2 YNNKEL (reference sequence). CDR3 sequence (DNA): TGTGCCAGCACCTCCAGGTCGAACACTGAAGCCTTCTTT. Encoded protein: CASTSRSNTEAFF.

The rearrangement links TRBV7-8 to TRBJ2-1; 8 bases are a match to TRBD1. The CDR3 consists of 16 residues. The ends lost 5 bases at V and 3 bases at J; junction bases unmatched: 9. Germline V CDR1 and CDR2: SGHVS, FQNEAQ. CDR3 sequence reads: CASSNRQGPIYNEQFF. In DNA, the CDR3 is TGTGCCAGCAGCAACAGACAGGGGCCGATCTACAATGAGCAGTTCTTC.

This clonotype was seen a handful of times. The CDR3 loop reads CSAPLDTDTQYF. The CDR3 DNA sequence: TGCAGTGCTCCCTTGGACACAGATACGCAGTATTTT. This chain joins TRBV20-1 and TRBJ2-3; D remains ambiguous. V was clipped by 5 bases and J by 2 bases, with 8 bases between them. This CDR3 contains 12 residues. From germline, CDR1 is DFQATT and CDR2 SNEGSKA (reference sequence).

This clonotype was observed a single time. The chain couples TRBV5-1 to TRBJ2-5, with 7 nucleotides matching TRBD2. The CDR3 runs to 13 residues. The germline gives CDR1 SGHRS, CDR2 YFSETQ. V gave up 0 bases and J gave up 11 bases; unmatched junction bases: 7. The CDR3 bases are TGCGCCAGCAGCTTGGCTAGTCGGGGGGAGCAGTACTTC. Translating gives CASSLASRGEQYF.

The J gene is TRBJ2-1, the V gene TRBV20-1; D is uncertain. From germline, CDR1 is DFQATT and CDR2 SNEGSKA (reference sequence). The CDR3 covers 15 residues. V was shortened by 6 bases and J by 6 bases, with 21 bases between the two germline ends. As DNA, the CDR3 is TGCAGTGCCCCTCCCCGACCCTCCGCCCGCAATGAGCAGTTCTTC. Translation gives CSAPPRPSARNEQFF.

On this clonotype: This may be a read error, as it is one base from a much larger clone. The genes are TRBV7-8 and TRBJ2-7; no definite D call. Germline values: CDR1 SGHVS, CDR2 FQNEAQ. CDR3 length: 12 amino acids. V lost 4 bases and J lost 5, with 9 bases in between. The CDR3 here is CASSYKVHEQYF. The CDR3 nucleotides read TGTGCCAGCAGCTACAAGGTACACGAGCAGTACTTC. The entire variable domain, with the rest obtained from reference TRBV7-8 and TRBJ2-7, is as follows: GAGVSQSPRYKVAKRGQDVALRCDPISGHVSLFWYQQALGQGPEFLTYFQNEAQLDKSGLPSDRFFAERPEGSVSTLKIQRTQQEDSAVYLCASSYKVHEQYFGPGTRLTVT.